The rows below give T cell receptor beta chains drawn from one sample of a study of identifying expanded T cells in peripheral blood. Measured with immunoSEQ multiplex PCR; TCRdb has only the in-frame clones, and not every one. The profile covers approximately 56,000 clones, with 82% appearing a single time and approximately 15% taken by the ten largest. Sequencing was performed on blood. These receptor sequences come from a person between 18 and 69 years old in good health. Each CDR3 is given with its conserved first and last residue. The D gene is left open where the match is weak. Clone size is given for some rows only: seen once, a few or many times, or a class if the clone is expanded.

D	V	length	J	size	DNA	CDR3
TRBD1	TRBV5-1	16	TRBJ2-2	NA	TGCGCCAGCAGCTTGTCGGGACAGGCGAACACCGGGGAGCTGTTTTTT	CASSLSGQANTGELFF
NA	TRBV27	10	TRBJ1-2	NA	TGTGCCAGCAGTTTAGAAGGCTACACCTTC	CASSLEGYTF
TRBD2	TRBV7-8	15	TRBJ2-1	NA	TGTGCCAGCAGCTTAGGAGCGGGGGTGGTGGATGAGCAGTTCTTC	CASSLGAGVVDEQFF
NA	TRBV5-4	12	TRBJ1-2	few	TGTGCCAGCAGCTCCAGGGGTTGGGGCTACACCTTC	CASSSRGWGYTF
NA	TRBV7-2	15	TRBJ2-2	NA	TGTGCCAGCAGCTTATCCACTACGAACACCGGGGAGCTGTTTTTT	CASSLSTTNTGELFF
TRBD2	TRBV4-3	17	TRBJ2-1	NA	TGCGCCAGCAGCCAAGACCGACTAGCGGGGGAATACAATGAGCAGTTCTTC	CASSQDRLAGEYNEQFF
NA	TRBV19	16	TRBJ1-2	few	TGTGCCAGTAGTATATCTGACCGAACGGCTAACTATGGCTACACCTTC	CASSISDRTANYGYTF
NA	TRBV7-9	15	TRBJ2-2	NA	TGTGCCAGCAGCTTCGGGAGGGGGCCCGGCGGGGAGCTGTTTTTT	CASSFGRGPGGELFF
TRBD2	TRBV6-6	15	TRBJ2-7	NA	TGTGCCAGCAGTTACTCGGGGGGGAATACGCTGATGCAGTACTTC	CASSYSGGNTLMQYF
NA	TRBV19	12	TRBJ1-2	NA	TGTGCCAGTAGTATGTCGGCCGGGGGCTACACCTTC	CASSMSAGGYTF
NA	TRBV20-1	11	TRBJ1-2	NA	TGCAGCTTGGGGGAGGACTATGGCTACACCTTC	CSLGEDYGYTF
NA	TRBV18	15	TRBJ1-4	NA	TGTGCCAGCTCAGGACAGACTGCAACTAATGAAAAACTGTTTTTT	CASSGQTATNEKLFF